A selection of T cell receptor beta chains follows, all from one sample in a study of human T cells and chemical hapten exposure. MiXCR, applied by TCRdb to the RACE reads, yields one record per CDR3 protein. The sample holds more than 70,000 distinct CDR3 sequences; about 11% are singletons and the top ten take about 3.5%. The sample was whole blood, taken in connection with sensitization to the hapten diphenylcyclopropenone (DPC). These TCRs come from a woman in her sixties or seventies with alopecia areata. Some clones in this sample may be carry-over from other donors' samples. CDR3s include the opening cysteine and the closing phenylalanine or tryptophan. A D gene is named only where the DNA matches it firmly. Size is omitted from some rows. Given values are once, few, many or a class for expanded clones.

size,V,J,D,CDR3,DNA
-,TRBV20-1,TRBJ2-5,TRBD2,CSATPLTSGVQETQYF,TGCAGTGCGACACCTTTGACTAGCGGGGTCCAAGAGACCCAGTACTTC
-,TRBV19,TRBJ2-3,-,CASSRPGVYPDAQYF,TGTGCCAGTAGTAGGCCAGGGGTTTATCCAGATGCGCAGTATTTT
-,TRBV4-1,TRBJ1-5,-,CASSQYTDQPQHF,TGCGCCAGCAGCCAATACACGGATCAGCCCCAGCATTTT
-,TRBV3-1,TRBJ2-2,-,CASSQNRFSNTGELFF,TGTGCCAGCAGCCAAAACAGGTTCTCGAACACCGGGGAGCTGTTTTTT
few,TRBV12-3/TRBV12-4,TRBJ1-2,-,CASSLRGSVWGEGYTF,TGTGCCAGCAGTCTAAGGGGATCTGTCTGGGGAGAAGGCTACACCTTC
few,TRBV21-1,TRBJ2-5,-,CASTVTGDQETQYF,TGTGCCAGCACGGTCACAGGAGACCAAGAGACCCAGTACTTC
few,TRBV19,TRBJ2-3,TRBD2,CASSPFGPSGGSSTDTQYF,TGTGCCAGTAGTCCCTTCGGTCCTAGCGGGGGGTCTAGCACAGATACGCAGTATTTT
few,TRBV3-1,TRBJ2-1,-,CASSQDYKVPRF,TGTGCCAGCAGCCAAGATTATAAGGTCCCCCGCTTC
few,TRBV29-1,TRBJ2-7,-,CSVHRGSPYEQYF,TGCAGCGTTCACCGTGGATCGCCCTACGAGCAGTACTTC
many,TRBV7-3,TRBJ2-7,-,CASSPSQASYEQYF,TGTGCCAGCAGCCCATCACAGGCTTCCTACGAGCAGTACTTC
many,TRBV3-1,TRBJ2-5,TRBD2,CASSQGLAGVETQYF,TGTGCCAGCAGCCAAGGTCTAGCGGGGGTGGAGACCCAGTACTTC
few,TRBV6-6,TRBJ2-3,TRBD2,CASSSERLAGGRPASTQYF,TGTGCCAGCAGTTCCGAACGACTAGCGGGGGGCCGGCCCGCCAGTACGCAGTATTTT
few,TRBV4-1,TRBJ2-7,TRBD1,CASSQAGTGSRYEQYF,TGCGCCAGCAGCCAAGCAGGGACAGGGAGTCGGTACGAGCAGTACTTC
many,TRBV20-1,TRBJ1-1,-,CSAREGHGNTEAFF,TGCAGTGCTAGAGAGGGACACGGAAACACTGAAGCTTTCTTT
-,TRBV4-1,TRBJ1-2,TRBD1,CASSPTGVRSGYTF,TGCGCCAGCAGCCCGACAGGGGTTCGGTCCGGCTACACCTTC
-,TRBV6-1,TRBJ2-3,TRBD1,CASTSGMTGTDTQYF,TGTGCCAGCACGAGCGGCATGACAGGGACAGATACGCAGTATTTT
many,TRBV5-1,TRBJ2-7,-,CASSLAFRGEQYF,TGCGCCAGCAGCTTGGCGTTTAGGGGCGAGCAGTACTTC
-,TRBV2,TRBJ2-1,-,CASSAPLHTGNEQFF,TGTGCCAGCAGTGCACCCCTGCATACAGGTAATGAGCAGTTCTTC
many,TRBV5-5,TRBJ2-7,TRBD1,CASRQDRQLDEQYF,TGTGCCAGCAGGCAGGACAGGCAACTAGACGAGCAGTACTTC
few,TRBV5-1,TRBJ1-6,-,CASSLDDNSPLHF,TGCGCCAGCAGCTTGGACGATAATTCACCCCTCCACTTT
many,TRBV20-1,TRBJ1-5,-,CSASNRINQPQHF,TGCAGTGCTAGCAACAGGATTAATCAGCCCCAGCATTTT
many,TRBV19,TRBJ2-3,-,CASSGWAADTQYF,TGTGCCAGTAGTGGATGGGCAGCAGATACGCAGTATTTT
many,TRBV10-3,TRBJ2-7,-,CAISEGRPVNSYEQYF,TGTGCCATCAGTGAGGGGCGGCCCGTCAACTCCTACGAGCAGTACTTC
many,TRBV20-1,TRBJ2-3,-,CSARTLGYVGTDTQYF,TGCAGTGCGAGGACTTTGGGCTACGTTGGCACAGATACGCAGTATTTT
many,TRBV27,TRBJ2-7,-,CATAAGGEQYF,TGTGCCACGGCTGCCGGGGGCGAGCAGTACTTC
-,TRBV6-4,TRBJ2-5,-,CASSRKELVETQYF,TGTGCCAGCAGTCGGAAGGAACTCGTGGAGACCCAGTACTTC
few,TRBV7-9,TRBJ2-1,TRBD1,CASSPRGQGNEQFF,TGTGCCAGCAGCCCGAGGGGACAGGGCAATGAGCAGTTCTTC
many,TRBV7-9,TRBJ1-3,-,CASSPKIRLGNTIYF,TGTGCCAGCAGCCCAAAGATCCGCCTTGGAAACACCATATATTTT
few,TRBV29-1,TRBJ1-2,TRBD1,CSAETGDHGYTF,TGCAGCGCCGAGACAGGGGACCATGGCTACACCTTC
many,TRBV7-6,TRBJ2-7,-,CASSGVGGGQYF,TGTGCCAGCAGCGGTGTCGGCGGCGGGCAGTACTTC
-,TRBV13,TRBJ1-4,TRBD1,CASSLRGQGEKLFF,TGTGCCAGCAGCTTAAGGGGACAGGGGGAAAAACTGTTTTTT
many,TRBV7-8,TRBJ1-5,-,CASSLLGSENQPQHF,TGTGCCAGCAGCTTATTAGGGTCAGAAAATCAGCCCCAGCATTTT
many,TRBV6-1,TRBJ1-1,TRBD1,CATPTGEGVNTEAFF,TGTGCCACCCCGACAGGGGAGGGAGTCAACACTGAAGCTTTCTTT
-,TRBV7-9,TRBJ2-1,-,CASSLVGVSYNEQFF,TGTGCCAGCAGCTTAGTGGGTGTGTCCTACAATGAGCAGTTCTTC
-,TRBV29-1,TRBJ1-1,-,CSVAWGRGTEAFF,TGCAGCGTTGCTTGGGGCCGGGGCACTGAAGCTTTCTTT
many,TRBV3-1,TRBJ2-7,-,CASSRATNTYEQYF,TGTGCCAGCAGCCGAGCCACAAATACCTACGAGCAGTACTTC
-,TRBV29-1,TRBJ1-1,TRBD1,CSVGTVPSGTEAFF,TGCAGCGTCGGGACAGTTCCAAGCGGCACTGAAGCTTTCTTT
-,TRBV18,TRBJ1-5,TRBD1,CASSHDRDNQPQHF,TGTGCCAGCTCACACGACAGGGACAATCAGCCCCAGCATTTT
few,TRBV5-4,TRBJ1-5,TRBD1,CASSFGTASNQPQHF,TGTGCCAGCAGCTTCGGGACAGCTAGCAATCAGCCCCAGCATTTT
many,TRBV29-1,TRBJ2-3,-,CSVGRVRRTDTQYF,TGCAGCGTTGGGAGGGTTAGAAGGACAGATACGCAGTATTTT
many,TRBV3-1,TRBJ1-2,-,CASSPPDKDYGYTF,TGTGCCAGCAGCCCACCAGACAAGGACTATGGCTACACCTTC
-,TRBV10-3,TRBJ2-3,-,CAISEGQPYSTDTQYF,TGTGCCATCAGTGAAGGACAACCCTATAGCACAGATACGCAGTATTTT
few,TRBV4-1,TRBJ2-3,-,CASNRVASHLTDTQYF,TGCGCCAGCAACCGGGTGGCGTCCCACCTCACAGATACGCAGTATTTT
few,TRBV2,TRBJ1-3,-,CASSATGSGNTIYF,TGTGCCAGTAGCGCTACAGGGTCTGGAAACACCATATATTTT
few,TRBV10-3,TRBJ2-3,TRBD2,CAISESRTSGGTDTQYF,TGTGCCATCAGTGAGTCGAGGACTAGCGGGGGTACAGATACGCAGTATTTT